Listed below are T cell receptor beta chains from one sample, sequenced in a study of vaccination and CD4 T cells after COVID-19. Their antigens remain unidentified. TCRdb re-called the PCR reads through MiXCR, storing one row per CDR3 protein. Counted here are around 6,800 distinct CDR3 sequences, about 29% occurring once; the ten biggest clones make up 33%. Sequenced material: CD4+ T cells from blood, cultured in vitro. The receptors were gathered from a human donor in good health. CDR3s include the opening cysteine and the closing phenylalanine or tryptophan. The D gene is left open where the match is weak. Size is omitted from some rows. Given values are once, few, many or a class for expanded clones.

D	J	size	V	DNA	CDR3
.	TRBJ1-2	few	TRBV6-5	TGTGCCAGCAGTTACTCGATATACTATGGCTACACCTTC	CASSYSIYYGYTF
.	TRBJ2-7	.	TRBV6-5	TGTGCCAGCAGTTACTCGATGTCGGCCGGGTCCCACGAGCAGTACTTC	CASSYSMSAGSHEQYF
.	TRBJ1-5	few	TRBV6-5	TGTGCCAGCAGTTCAACAGGTAATCAGCCCCAGCATTTT	CASSSTGNQPQHF
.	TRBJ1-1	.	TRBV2	TGTGCCAGCAGGCAGGGTGTAACTGAAGCTTTCTTT	CASRQGVTEAFF
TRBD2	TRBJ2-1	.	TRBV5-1	TGCGCCAGCAGCTTGGCCCCTAGCGGGGCCCGCAATGAGCAGTTCTTC	CASSLAPSGARNEQFF
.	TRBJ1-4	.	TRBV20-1	TGCAGTGCTCCCGAATATGGGGGAAACGAAAAACTGTTTTTT	CSAPEYGGNEKLFF
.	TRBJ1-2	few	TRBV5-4	TGTGCCAGCACGACTGATAAAGAAGGAGGCGGCTACACCTTC	CASTTDKEGGGYTF
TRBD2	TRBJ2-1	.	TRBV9	TGTGCCAGCAGCGTAGGGGGACTAGGATTCAGTGAGCAGTTCTTC	CASSVGGLGFSEQFF
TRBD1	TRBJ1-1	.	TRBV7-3	TGTGCCAGCAGCCCCGGACAGGGCGAGACTGAAGCTTTCTTT	CASSPGQGETEAFF
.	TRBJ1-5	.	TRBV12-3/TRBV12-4	TGTGCCAGCAGTTTAAGGTCAGGGTATCAGCCCCAGCATTTT	CASSLRSGYQPQHF